A single sample is the source of the 21 T cell receptor beta chains below, sequenced in a study of blood T cells in healthy people across ages. Next came a second PCR, run for about 7 to 12 cycles, which used a sample-barcoded 5' primer along with a J-beta primer mix. Each CDR3 protein gets one entry after TCRdb re-called the 5' RACE reads with MiXCR. The profile shows hundreds of thousands of distinct CDR3 sequences, 55% to 70% of them singletons. The material sequenced was blood. The receptor set was obtained from a man aged 25-45 years in good health.

The chain is built from TRBV4-2 and TRBJ2-7, with 9 bases that match TRBD2. CDR3 length: 16 residues. Unmatched junction bases numbered 12, after V lost 4 bases and J lost 5 bases. Germline CDR1 LGHNA, CDR2 YNFKEQ. The CDR3 spells CASSRVGVLAGDEQYF. The CDR3 DNA reads as TGTGCCAGCAGCCGAGTGGGGGTACTAGCGGGCGACGAGCAGTACTTC.

This clonotype was seen a handful of times. The chain links TRBV6-5 to TRBJ2-1; 12 nucleotides agree with TRBD2. The CDR3 covers 14 residues. The J segment lost 8 bases and the V segment lost 8 bases, leaving 7 bases of the junction unmatched. Per germline, CDR1 MNHEY and CDR2 SVGAGI. CDR3 sequence reads: CASWTSGIMDEQFF. The CDR3 DNA reads as TGTGCCAGCTGGACTAGCGGGATAATGGATGAGCAGTTCTTC.

The chain uses TRBV7-6 and TRBJ1-4; D gene ambiguous. CDR1 and CDR2 (germline): SGHVS, FNYEAQ. V lost 7 bases, J lost 3 bases, and 9 bases lay in between. The CDR3 consists of 13 residues. The CDR3 region is CASTPSANEKLFF. CDR3 nucleotides: TGTGCCAGCACCCCGAGTGCTAATGAAAAACTGTTTTTT.

This clonotype was detected once. Its ends do not fully match the called genes, so a read error is possible. The rearrangement joins TRBV6-1 to TRBJ1-1; 7 bases match TRBD1. The CDR3 is 13 residues long. Germline V CDR1 and CDR2: MNHNS, SASEGT. The CDR3 DNA sequence: TGTGCCGGCAGTGACAGGGTGAACACTGAAGCTTTCTTT. This codes for CAGSDRVNTEAFF.

The rearrangement uses TRBV20-1 and TRBJ2-7; D is possibly TRBD2 (5 bases). The CDR3 is 14 amino acids. V lost 3 bases and J lost 3, with 15 bases in between. The V gene's germline CDR1 is DFQATT and CDR2 SNEGSKA (reference sequence). CDR3 protein: CSARGTRSDYEQYF. In nucleotides, the CDR3 is TGCAGTGCTAGGGGTACTAGGTCAGACTACGAGCAGTACTTC.

This chain links TRBV21-1 with TRBJ2-7; TRBD1 is the table's D call, not checked against the DNA. The tail of the sequence fits TRBJ2-5 better, so the J call may be wrong. TRBV21-1 is annotated as a pseudogene. The CDR3 consists of 16 residues. The CDR3 nucleotides are TGTGCCAGCAGCAAAGGTGTAGGACAGGGCGTAGAGACCCAGTACTTC. Protein sequence: CASSKGVGQGVETQYF.

V usage is TRBV6-5 and J usage is TRBJ2-5, with D possibly matching TRBD1 (5 bases). Germline CDR1 and CDR2: MNHEY and SVGAGI. Trimming took off 5 bases at V and 6 bases at J, with 13 bases between the two ends. This CDR3 is 13 amino acids long. In nucleotides, the CDR3 is TGTGCCAGCAGTGCTGACAGTCTCCAGACCCAGTACTTC. Its translation: CASSADSLQTQYF.

About this clonotype: The junction and the germline gene differ at one end; a read error may be behind it. The chain is built from TRBV4-3 and TRBJ2-7; D not resolved. Germline V gene data show CDR1 as LGHNA and CDR2 as YSLEER. The CDR3 is made up of 14 amino acids. The CDR3 DNA follows: TGCGCCAGCAGCCAAGATGCACTTGCCTACGGGCAGTACTTC. This encodes CASSQDALAYGQYF.

CDR3 coding DNA: TGTGCCAGCAGCGCAAACGGACTAGCCCAAGAGACCCAGTACTTC. Translation: CASSANGLAQETQYF. The V gene is TRBV6-1, the J gene TRBJ2-5; 8 bases map to TRBD2. The junction had 7 bases not matched to a gene; V was cut back by 6 bases and J by 1 base. The germline V gene has CDR1 MNHNS and CDR2 SASEGT. CDR3 length: 15 amino acids.

Only a few counts were recorded for this clonotype. The chain couples TRBV27 to TRBJ2-7, with D perhaps matching TRBD2 (6 bases). The CDR3 has 14 amino acids. CDR1 MNHEY and CDR2 SMNVEV come from the germline V gene (reference sequence). The V gene lost 10 bases and the J gene lost 2 bases, with 18 bases spanning the gap. As DNA, the CDR3 is TGTGCCACCCAGCGGGCGGAGTCCCCCTACGAGCAGTACTTC. Its translation: CATQRAESPYEQYF.

The V and J genes are TRBV12-3 or TRBV12-4 and TRBJ2-7; D might be TRBD2 (6 bases). V was clipped by 5 bases and J by 3 bases, with 11 bases between them. There are 13 residues in the CDR3. This chain's CDR3 is CASSLREFYEQYF. CDR3 DNA sequence: TGTGCCAGCAGTCTCCGGGAGTTCTACGAGCAGTACTTC.

The chain joins TRBV7-2 to TRBJ2-1, with TRBD2 matching 9 bases. Germline V gene lookup returns CDR1 SGHTA and CDR2 FQGNSA. The CDR3 extends over 14 amino acids. Trimming at V came to 6 bases and at J to 6 bases, leaving 6 bases not matched to a gene. CDR3 sequence: CASRRTSDRNEQFF. The CDR3 nucleotides are TGTGCCAGCAGGAGGACTAGCGATCGCAATGAGCAGTTCTTC.

The chain carries TRBV3-1 and TRBJ2-3, with D possibly matching TRBD2 (5 bases). The germline V gene has CDR1 LGHDT and CDR2 YNNKEL (reference sequence). The CDR3 sequence is 14 residues long. Deletions cut 0 bases from V and 10 bases from J, with 14 bases between. Here the CDR3 DNA reads TGTGCCAGCAGCCAAGATTGGGTCAGGACTTCGCAGTATTTT. Translating gives CASSQDWVRTSQYF.

V gene TRBV6-2 or TRBV6-3 combines with J gene TRBJ2-5, with 7 bases matching TRBD1. The DNA end lines up better with TRBJ2-7; the J call may be wrong. The CDR3 has 14 amino acids. Germline CDR1 and CDR2: MNHEY and SVGEGT. CDR3: CASSLLAGGDEQYF. In DNA form, the CDR3 reads TGTGCCAGCAGCCTACTTGCAGGGGGTGACGAGCAGTACTTC.

This clonotype was picked up a small number of times. The V and J genes are TRBV20-1 and TRBJ2-5; D unresolved. Trimming pared 2 bases from V and 5 bases from J, leaving 6 bases between. The CDR3 has 11 amino acids. The germline gives CDR1 DFQATT, CDR2 SNEGSKA (reference sequence). CDR3 nucleotide sequence: TGCAGTGCTAGATCGATGGAGACCCAGTACTTC. Its translation is CSARSMETQYF.

The sample holds a few counts of this clonotype. The rearrangement uses TRBV6-1 and TRBJ1-1; D not certain. Germline loops: CDR1 MNHNS, CDR2 SASEGT. CDR3 size: 13 residues. Trimming stripped 4 bases from V and 6 bases from J, with 12 bases between. This CDR3 is CASSGYRGPEAFF. The CDR3 region has the DNA TGTGCCAGCAGTGGATACAGAGGACCTGAAGCTTTCTTT.

The chain joins TRBV7-6 to TRBJ2-4; 10 nucleotides agree with TRBD2. The J call may be faulty, since TRBJ2-5 better matches the DNA end. Germline CDR1 is SGHVS and CDR2 is FNYEAQ. The CDR3 has 16 amino acids. For the CDR3, the DNA is TGTGCCAGCAGATCCTCCACTAGCGGGGTAGAAGAGACCCAGTACTTC. It yields the protein CASRSSTSGVEETQYF.

The sample holds many counts of this clonotype. This rearrangement joins TRBV7-9 to TRBJ1-2; TRBD1 matches 8 bases. Germline values: CDR1 SEHNR, CDR2 FQNEAQ (reference sequence). The CDR3 totals 13 residues. The junction had 5 bases not matched to a gene; V was cut back by 5 bases and J by 6 bases. The CDR3: CASSAQGGDGYTF. The CDR3 nucleotides read TGTGCCAGCAGCGCACAGGGGGGTGATGGCTACACCTTC.

Written as DNA, the CDR3 is TGTGCCAGCAGCCCCCTGGGAGCGACAACGAACACCGGGGAGCTGTTTTTT. Its protein product is CASSPLGATTNTGELFF. This rearrangement joins TRBV14 to TRBJ2-2; D might be TRBD2 (5 bases). Per germline, CDR1 SGHDN and CDR2 FVKESK. The CDR3 totals 17 residues. V lost 4 bases and J lost 0, with 15 bases in between.

The chain couples TRBV29-1 to TRBJ2-1, with 7 bases that match TRBD2. The end of the DNA fits TRBJ2-7 better, so the J call may be wrong. Germline loops: CDR1 SQVTM, CDR2 ANQGSEA. The CDR3 has 13 amino acids. The CDR3 is CSVDGGSYNEQYF. The CDR3 bases are TGCAGCGTGGACGGGGGGTCCTACAATGAGCAGTACTTC.

The V and J genes are TRBV12-3 or TRBV12-4 and TRBJ2-5; 7 bases are a match to TRBD1. The CDR3 consists of 15 residues. V dropped 6 bases and J dropped 2; count of bases not matched to a gene: 9. The CDR3 region has the DNA TGTGCCAGCAGCTGGGGCCGGGACAGACAAGAGACCCAGTACTTC. Protein product: CASSWGRDRQETQYF.